A selection of T cell receptor beta chains follows, all from one sample in a study of CD8 T cells in Susac syndrome. Each CDR3 protein gets one entry after TCRdb re-called the immunoSEQ multiplex PCR reads with MiXCR. The table lists approximately 100,000 distinct CDR3 sequences, about 90% of them singletons. Sequencing was carried out using CD4+ T cells from PBMCs. The receptors come from a human donor in good health. The CDR3 runs from the conserved cysteine through the conserved F or W. The D gene is left open where the match is weak. Clone sizes are given selectively: once, few, many, or a class where the clone is expanded.

d_call: -; clone_size: -; v_call: TRBV28; j_call: TRBJ1-5; cdr3_nt: TGTGCCAGCTTGGCAATCGGCAATCAGCCCCAGCATTTT; cdr3_aa: CASLAIGNQPQHF
d_call: -; clone_size: -; v_call: TRBV7-2; j_call: TRBJ2-1; cdr3_nt: TGTGCCAGCAGCCCGCAACGGGACCTCTCCTACAATGAGCAGTTCTTC; cdr3_aa: CASSPQRDLSYNEQFF
d_call: -; clone_size: once; v_call: TRBV18; j_call: TRBJ2-1; cdr3_nt: TGTGCCAGCTCACCCCACAGGGACAATGAGCAGTTCTTC; cdr3_aa: CASSPHRDNEQFF
d_call: -; clone_size: -; v_call: TRBV6-1; j_call: TRBJ1-5; cdr3_nt: TGTGCCAGCAGTGAAAGGCGGAGACAGGTGTATAGCAATCAGCCCCAGCATTTT; cdr3_aa: CASSERRRQVYSNQPQHF
d_call: -; clone_size: -; v_call: TRBV7-9; j_call: TRBJ2-1; cdr3_nt: TGTGCCAGCAGCTTGGGATACTCTGAGCAGTTCTTC; cdr3_aa: CASSLGYSEQFF
d_call: -; clone_size: once; v_call: TRBV24-1; j_call: TRBJ2-5; cdr3_nt: TGTGCCACCAGTGATTTTGAAGGGGGGCACGAGACCCAGTACTTC; cdr3_aa: CATSDFEGGHETQYF
d_call: TRBD2; clone_size: -; v_call: TRBV7-2; j_call: TRBJ2-5; cdr3_nt: TGTGCCAGCTCGTGGGGGGGGCAAGAGACCCAGTACTTC; cdr3_aa: CASSWGGQETQYF
d_call: -; clone_size: few; v_call: TRBV19; j_call: TRBJ1-2; cdr3_nt: TGTGCCAGTAGTCCAACGGGGGGGGTCTATGGCTACACCTTC; cdr3_aa: CASSPTGGVYGYTF
d_call: -; clone_size: -; v_call: TRBV5-4; j_call: TRBJ2-7; cdr3_nt: TGTGCCAGCAGCTTCGCCCAGGGAACCTACGAGCAGTACTTC; cdr3_aa: CASSFAQGTYEQYF
d_call: TRBD1; clone_size: -; v_call: TRBV20-1; j_call: TRBJ2-1; cdr3_nt: TGCAGTGCTAGAGAGCAGGGGGCCTACAATGAGCAGTTCTTC; cdr3_aa: CSAREQGAYNEQFF
d_call: -; clone_size: -; v_call: TRBV5-1; j_call: TRBJ2-1; cdr3_nt: TGCGCCAGCAGCGAGATAACTAGTGCAAATGAGCAGTTCTTC; cdr3_aa: CASSEITSANEQFF
d_call: -; clone_size: -; v_call: TRBV6-6; j_call: TRBJ1-1; cdr3_nt: TGTGCCAGCAGTCCCCCGGGACAAAGGACTGAAGCTTTCTTT; cdr3_aa: CASSPPGQRTEAFF
d_call: -; clone_size: once; v_call: TRBV10-3; j_call: TRBJ2-2; cdr3_nt: TGTGCCATCAGGGAGGGACAGACCGACACCGGGGAGCTGTTTTTT; cdr3_aa: CAIREGQTDTGELFF
d_call: -; clone_size: few; v_call: TRBV19; j_call: TRBJ2-3; cdr3_nt: TGTGCCAGTAGCGAGGGGTCCACAGATACGCAGTATTTT; cdr3_aa: CASSEGSTDTQYF
d_call: -; clone_size: -; v_call: TRBV3-1; j_call: TRBJ1-3; cdr3_nt: TGTGCCAGCAGCCTCCTGAGGGGTCCAAGCTCTGGAAACACCATATATTTT; cdr3_aa: CASSLLRGPSSGNTIYF
d_call: TRBD2; clone_size: once; v_call: TRBV20-1; j_call: TRBJ2-1; cdr3_nt: TGCAGTGCTAGATCCAGCGGCGGGGGGAGCTCCTACAATGAGCAGTTCTTC; cdr3_aa: CSARSSGGGSSYNEQFF
d_call: -; clone_size: -; v_call: TRBV6-2/TRBV6-3; j_call: TRBJ2-2; cdr3_nt: TGTGCCAGCAGTGGCCTCCAGGGTGAAAGCACCGGGGAGCTGTTTTTT; cdr3_aa: CASSGLQGESTGELFF
d_call: -; clone_size: -; v_call: TRBV7-2; j_call: TRBJ1-5; cdr3_nt: TGTGCCAGCAGTCTCGCAGGGATCGGGAATCAGCCCCAGCATTTT; cdr3_aa: CASSLAGIGNQPQHF
d_call: -; clone_size: -; v_call: TRBV6-6; j_call: TRBJ1-1; cdr3_nt: TGTGCCAGCAACTCGCCGACTGAAGCTTTCTTT; cdr3_aa: CASNSPTEAFF
d_call: -; clone_size: -; v_call: TRBV20-1; j_call: TRBJ2-5; cdr3_nt: TGCAGTGCTAGAGACACACAACTCCAAGAGACCCAGTACTTC; cdr3_aa: CSARDTQLQETQYF
d_call: -; clone_size: -; v_call: TRBV18; j_call: TRBJ2-3; cdr3_nt: TGTGCCAGCTCACCAGGGACCACAGATACGCAGTATTTT; cdr3_aa: CASSPGTTDTQYF
d_call: -; clone_size: -; v_call: TRBV7-9; j_call: TRBJ2-7; cdr3_nt: TGTGCCACCCGAATAGGACCGTACGAGCAGTACTTC; cdr3_aa: CATRIGPYEQYF
d_call: -; clone_size: -; v_call: TRBV7-2; j_call: TRBJ1-1; cdr3_nt: TGTGCCAGCAGCCTCGCGAGGGTCATGAACACTGAAGCTTTCTTT; cdr3_aa: CASSLARVMNTEAFF
d_call: -; clone_size: -; v_call: TRBV20-1; j_call: TRBJ2-2; cdr3_nt: TGCAGTACGGGGCAGATGAACACCGGGGAGCTGTTTTTT; cdr3_aa: CSTGQMNTGELFF
d_call: TRBD2; clone_size: -; v_call: TRBV9; j_call: TRBJ2-5; cdr3_nt: TGTGCCAGCAGCGTTGGAGCGGGAGGCAGCGAGACCCAGTACTTC; cdr3_aa: CASSVGAGGSETQYF
d_call: -; clone_size: -; v_call: TRBV21-1; j_call: TRBJ1-1; cdr3_nt: TGTGCCAGCAGCATACTTGACAGTTCCAACACTGAAGCTTTCTTT; cdr3_aa: CASSILDSSNTEAFF